This T cell receptor (beta chain) stems from a study of CXCR3-negative and CXCR3-positive naive CD8 T cells. The CDR3 spans 14 residues. Germline loops: CDR1 SQVTM, CDR2 ANQGSEA. UMI-labeled 5' RACE yielded the TRB cDNA libraries. Following a re-call of the 5' RACE reads, TCRdb has one entry per CDR3 protein and lacks DNA. The sample data list 35,000 to 50,000 distinct CDR3 sequences. The source material was memory CD8+ T cells from blood. The TCR originated in a human donor in good health. Some clones in this sample may be carry-over from other donors' samples. The V gene is TRBV29-1, the J gene TRBJ2-3; the TCRdb call, TRBD1, lacks DNA for checking. This chain's CDR3 is CSVEGERDTDTQYF.